This T cell receptor beta chain is drawn from a study of cytomegalovirus exposure and HLA in healthy donors. The PCR ran on 60 Vbeta and 13 Jbeta primers. Using immunoSEQ multiplex PCR, the repertoire was profiled, and TCRdb retains in-frame clones only, with some absent. The repertoire holds around 95,000 clones, around four fifths seen once, with about 9.4% in the top ten. Details on this clone: Compared with germline, one end of the junction differs, possibly owing to a read error.

The germline gives CDR1 SEHNR, CDR2 FQNEAQ (reference sequence). The CDR3 runs 16 residues. The receptor was isolated from a man aged 25 to 40 in good health and CMV-seropositive. The genes are TRBV7-9 and TRBJ1-1; D may be TRBD1 (5 bases). Sequenced input: PBMCs. CDR3 DNA sequence: TGTTCCAGCAGCTTAGGATCGACAGCGCAGTCATCAGAAGCTTTCTTT. Protein product: CSSSLGSTAQSSEAFF.